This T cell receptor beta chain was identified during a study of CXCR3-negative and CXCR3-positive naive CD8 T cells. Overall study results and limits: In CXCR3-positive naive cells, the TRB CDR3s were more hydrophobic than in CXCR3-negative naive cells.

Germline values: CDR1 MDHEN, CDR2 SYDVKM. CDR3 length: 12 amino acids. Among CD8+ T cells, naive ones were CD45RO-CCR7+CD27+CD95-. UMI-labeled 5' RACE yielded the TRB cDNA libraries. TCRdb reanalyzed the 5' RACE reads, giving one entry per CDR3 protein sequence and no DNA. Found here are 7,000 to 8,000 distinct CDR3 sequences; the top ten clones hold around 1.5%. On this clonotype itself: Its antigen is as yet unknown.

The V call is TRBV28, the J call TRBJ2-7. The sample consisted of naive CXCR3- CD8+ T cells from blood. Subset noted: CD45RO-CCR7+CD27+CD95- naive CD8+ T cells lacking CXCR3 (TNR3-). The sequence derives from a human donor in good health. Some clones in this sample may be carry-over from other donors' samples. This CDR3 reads CASSLAPYEQCF.